What follows is one TCR beta chain and its context. All enrollees were roughly 18 to 100 years old and from about two dozen US areas. Self-reported history from a screening survey and questionnaire set each donor's cohort. This specimen comes from a study of blood T cell repertoires in COVID-19. Across the whole study: COVID-19 samples from acute and convalescent phases originated in the United States, Italy and Spain.

In the original analysis: Amplified reference gene primers provided the basis for estimating nucleated cell counts. Here immunoSEQ multiplex PCR was the method, and the copy in TCRdb shows in-frame clones only, minus some. The DNA gave D and trimming, while V, J and clone size come from that table. The data contain fewer than 250,000 clones, around 80% of them singletons. The CDR3 totals 15 residues. The V gene's germline CDR1 is MNHEY and CDR2 SVGEGT. Deletions cut 6 bases from V and 2 bases from J, with 16 bases between. This TCR came from a woman aged 50 to 65 with acute COVID-19. The chain employs TRBV6-2 or TRBV6-3 and TRBJ1-2; D unclear. Material: PBMCs or T cells enriched from blood (not recorded which). CDR3 DNA: TGTGCCAGCAGCTATAACGTGACTGGGAACTATGGCTACACCTTC. Encoded protein: CASSYNVTGNYGYTF.